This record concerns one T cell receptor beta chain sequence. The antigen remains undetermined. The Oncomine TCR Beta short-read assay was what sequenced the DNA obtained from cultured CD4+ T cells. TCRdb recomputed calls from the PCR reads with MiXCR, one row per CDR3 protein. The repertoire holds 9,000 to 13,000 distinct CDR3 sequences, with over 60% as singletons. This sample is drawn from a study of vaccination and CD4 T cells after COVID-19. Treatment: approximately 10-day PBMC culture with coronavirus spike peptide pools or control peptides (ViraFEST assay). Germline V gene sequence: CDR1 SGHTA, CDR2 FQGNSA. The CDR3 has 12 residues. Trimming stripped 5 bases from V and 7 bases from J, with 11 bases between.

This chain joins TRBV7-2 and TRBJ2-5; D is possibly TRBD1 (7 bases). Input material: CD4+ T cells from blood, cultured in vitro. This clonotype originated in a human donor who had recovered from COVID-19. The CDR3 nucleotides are TGTGCCAGCAGCAGCCAGGGGGGGACCCAGTACTTC. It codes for CASSSQGGTQYF.